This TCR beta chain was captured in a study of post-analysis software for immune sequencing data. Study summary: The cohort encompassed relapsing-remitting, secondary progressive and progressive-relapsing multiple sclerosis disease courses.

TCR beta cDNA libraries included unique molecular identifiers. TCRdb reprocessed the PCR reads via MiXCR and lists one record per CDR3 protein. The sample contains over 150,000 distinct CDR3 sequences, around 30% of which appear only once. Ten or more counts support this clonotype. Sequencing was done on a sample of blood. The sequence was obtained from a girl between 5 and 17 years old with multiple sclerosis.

The CDR3 DNA reads as TGTGCCAGCAGCTTGGGGGGAAGTGTCAATTCACCCCTCCACTTT. Translating gives CASSLGGSVNSPLHF. The chain has TRBV7-3 and TRBJ1-6; weak D call: TRBD1 (5 bases). V lost 3 bases to trimming and J lost 7 bases, with 13 bases between them. The length of the CDR3 is 15 residues. Germline loops: CDR1 SGHTA, CDR2 FQGTGA.